This TCR beta chain was captured in a study of blood T cell repertoires in COVID-19. Turning to the study itself: The United States, Italy and Spain provided the acute and convalescent COVID-19 samples. The analysed material was cDNA or gDNA that came from T cells, B-cell-depleted T cells, or PBMCs.

The CDR3 is 14 residues long. With 7 bases clipped from V and 6 bases from J, the junction kept 6 bases outside the gene matches. CDR1 and CDR2 (germline): MNHEY, SVGAGI. As handled by the study authors: Amplification from reference gene primers served as the basis for estimated nucleated cell counts. The method was immunoSEQ multiplex PCR; TCRdb's version includes in-frame clones alone and lacks a portion of them. V and J calls and clone size are those listed in that table; D and trimming were worked out from the DNA. The sample consists of 200,000 to 250,000 clones, approximately 82% of them appearing once.

The chain joins TRBV6-5 to TRBJ2-2, with 9 bases aligning to TRBD2. The sequence derives from a woman aged 80 or over with active or convalescent COVID-19. Sample: peripheral blood. For the CDR3, the DNA is TGTGCCAGCACCAGAGGACTAGCGCCCGGGGAGCTGTTTTTT. Protein sequence: CASTRGLAPGELFF.